Sequencing of this T cell receptor beta chain was carried out in a study of somatic mutations in cytotoxic T cells in rheumatoid arthritis. Turning to the study itself: Including V beta1+ cells that were sequenced for TCRB, some T-cell populations stained with V beta antibodies were flow-sorted at nearly 100% purity.

This table comes from immunoSEQ multiplex PCR, and its TCRdb copy is limited to in-frame clones, with some not included. The sample contains tens of thousands of clones, roughly four fifths of which appear only once. In germline, CDR1 is ENHRY, CDR2 SYGVKD. The CDR3 is made up of 13 amino acids. V lost 11 bases, J lost 2 bases, and 16 bases lay in between. Each population, CD4+ and CD8+ cells, was isolated by positive magnetic bead selection and checked for purity by flow cytometry. This TCR came from an adult with rheumatoid arthritis. This chain connects TRBV10-3 to TRBJ2-7, with unresolved D. The sample was CD8+ T cells sorted from blood. CDR3 DNA sequence: TGTGCCTCCATTAGTTGGCCGCCCTACGAGCAGTACTTC. Residues: CASISWPPYEQYF.